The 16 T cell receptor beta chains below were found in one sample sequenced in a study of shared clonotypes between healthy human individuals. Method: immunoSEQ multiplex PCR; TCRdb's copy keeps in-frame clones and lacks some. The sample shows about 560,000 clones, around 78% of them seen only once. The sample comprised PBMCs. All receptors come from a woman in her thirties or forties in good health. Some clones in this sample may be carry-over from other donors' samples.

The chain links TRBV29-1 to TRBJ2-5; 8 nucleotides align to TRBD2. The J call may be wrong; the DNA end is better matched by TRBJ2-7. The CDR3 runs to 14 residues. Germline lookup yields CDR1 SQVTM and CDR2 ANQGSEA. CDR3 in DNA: TGCAGCGTTGTGAACGGGAGGGTAACCTACGAGCAGTACTTC. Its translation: CSVVNGRVTYEQYF.

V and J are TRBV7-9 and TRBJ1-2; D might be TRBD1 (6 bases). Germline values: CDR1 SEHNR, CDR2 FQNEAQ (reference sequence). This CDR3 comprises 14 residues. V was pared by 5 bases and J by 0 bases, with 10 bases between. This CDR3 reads CASSKDSANYGYTF. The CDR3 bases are TGTGCCAGCAGCAAGGACAGCGCTAACTATGGCTACACCTTC. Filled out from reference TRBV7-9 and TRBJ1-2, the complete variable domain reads DTGVSQNPRHKITKRGQNVTFRCDPISEHNRLYWYRQTLGQGPEFLTYFQNEAQLEKSRLLSDRFSAERPKGSFSTLEIQRTEQGDSAMYLCASSKDSANYGYTFGSGTRLTVV.

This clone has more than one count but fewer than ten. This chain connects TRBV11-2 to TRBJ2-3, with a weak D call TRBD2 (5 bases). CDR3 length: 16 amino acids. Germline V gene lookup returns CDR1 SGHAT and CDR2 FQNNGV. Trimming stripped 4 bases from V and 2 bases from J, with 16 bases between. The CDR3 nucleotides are TGTGCCAGCAGCTCGCCGGAGGCACTCCCCACAGATACGCAGTATTTT. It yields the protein CASSSPEALPTDTQYF.

Here the CDR3 reads CASSPASGAGANVLTF. CDR3 DNA sequence: TGTGCCAGCAGCCCGGCTTCGGGCGCTGGGGCCAACGTCCTGACTTTC. The V call is TRBV7-2, the J call TRBJ2-6, with unresolved D. Germline V gene data show CDR1 as SGHTA and CDR2 as FQGNSA. Trimming cost V 5 bases and J 2 bases, with 13 bases left between them. The CDR3 runs to 16 residues. The entire variable domain, with the rest obtained from reference TRBV7-2 and TRBJ2-6, is as follows: GAGVSQSPSNKVTEKGKDVELRCDPISGHTALYWYRQSLGQGLEFLIYFQGNSAPDKSGLPSDRFSAERTGGSVSTLTIQRTQQEDSAVYLCASSPASGAGANVLTFGAGSRLTVL.

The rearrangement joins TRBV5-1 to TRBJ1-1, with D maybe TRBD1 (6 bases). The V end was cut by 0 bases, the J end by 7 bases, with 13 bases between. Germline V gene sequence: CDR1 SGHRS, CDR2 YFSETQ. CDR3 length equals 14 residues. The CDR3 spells CASSLVSAGDEAFF. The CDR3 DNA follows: TGCGCCAGCAGCTTGGTATCGGCAGGGGATGAAGCTTTCTTT.

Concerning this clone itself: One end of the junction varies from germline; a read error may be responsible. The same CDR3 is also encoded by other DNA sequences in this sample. For the CDR3, the DNA is TGTGCCAGCAGTGAACAGGGGTCGAATACCGGGGAGCTGTTTTTT. The encoded protein is CASSEQGSNTGELFF. V usage is TRBV2 and J usage is TRBJ2-2, with a possible D match to TRBD1 (6 bases). The CDR3 loop spans 15 amino acids. Germline CDR1 reads SNHLY; CDR2 reads FYNNEI.

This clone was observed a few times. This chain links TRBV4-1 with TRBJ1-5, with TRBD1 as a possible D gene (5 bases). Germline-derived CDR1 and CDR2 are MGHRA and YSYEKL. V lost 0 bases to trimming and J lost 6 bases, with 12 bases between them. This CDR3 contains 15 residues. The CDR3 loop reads CASSQDPGAFQPQHF. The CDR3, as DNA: TGCGCCAGCAGCCAAGATCCTGGGGCCTTTCAGCCCCAGCATTTT.

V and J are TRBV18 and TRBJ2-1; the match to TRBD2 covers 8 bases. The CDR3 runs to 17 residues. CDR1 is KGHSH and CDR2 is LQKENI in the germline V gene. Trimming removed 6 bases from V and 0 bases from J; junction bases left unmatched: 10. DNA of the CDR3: TGTGCCAGCTCTCGGTCCAGCGGGAGCCACTCCTACAATGAGCAGTTCTTC. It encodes CASSRSSGSHSYNEQFF.

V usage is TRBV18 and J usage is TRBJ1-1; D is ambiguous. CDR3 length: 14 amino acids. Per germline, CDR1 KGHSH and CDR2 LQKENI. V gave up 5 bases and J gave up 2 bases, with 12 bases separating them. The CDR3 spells CASSASRSNTEAFF. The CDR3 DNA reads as TGTGCCAGCTCAGCCTCGAGAAGTAACACTGAAGCTTTCTTT.

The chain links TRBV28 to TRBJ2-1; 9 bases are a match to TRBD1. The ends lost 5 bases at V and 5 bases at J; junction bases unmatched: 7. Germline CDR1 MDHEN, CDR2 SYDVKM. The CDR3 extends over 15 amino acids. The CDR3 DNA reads TGTGCCAGCAGTCGACAGGGGGAAGGGAACAATGAGCAGTTCTTC. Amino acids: CASSRQGEGNNEQFF.

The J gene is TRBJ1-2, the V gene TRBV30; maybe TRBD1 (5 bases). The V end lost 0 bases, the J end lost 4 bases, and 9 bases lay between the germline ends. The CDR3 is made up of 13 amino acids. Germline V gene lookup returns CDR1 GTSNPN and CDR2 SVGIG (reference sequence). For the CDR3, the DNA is TGTGCCTGGAGTGTAAACAGGCCCTATGGCTACACCTTC. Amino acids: CAWSVNRPYGYTF.

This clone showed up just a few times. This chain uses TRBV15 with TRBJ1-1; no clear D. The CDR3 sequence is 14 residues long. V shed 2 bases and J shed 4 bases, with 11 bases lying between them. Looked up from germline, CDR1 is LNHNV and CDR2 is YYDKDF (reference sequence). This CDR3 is CATSRSGKTTEAFF. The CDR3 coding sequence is TGTGCCACCAGCAGATCTGGGAAAACCACTGAAGCTTTCTTT.

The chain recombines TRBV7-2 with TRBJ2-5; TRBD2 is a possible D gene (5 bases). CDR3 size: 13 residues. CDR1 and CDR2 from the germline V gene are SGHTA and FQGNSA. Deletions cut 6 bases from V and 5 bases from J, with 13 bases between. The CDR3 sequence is CASRPGRRETQYF. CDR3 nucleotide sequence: TGTGCCAGCAGACCTGGGAGACGGGAGACCCAGTACTTC.

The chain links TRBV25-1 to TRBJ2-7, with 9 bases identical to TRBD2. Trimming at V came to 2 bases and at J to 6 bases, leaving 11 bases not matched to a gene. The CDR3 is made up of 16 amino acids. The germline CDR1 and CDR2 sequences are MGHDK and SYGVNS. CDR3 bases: TGTGCCAGCAGTGAAGGCAGAGCTAGCGGGATTAGCGAGCAGTACTTC. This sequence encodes CASSEGRASGISEQYF.

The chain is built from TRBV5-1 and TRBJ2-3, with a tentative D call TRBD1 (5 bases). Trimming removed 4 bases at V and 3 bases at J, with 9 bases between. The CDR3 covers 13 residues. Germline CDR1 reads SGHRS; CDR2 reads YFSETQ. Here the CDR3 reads CASSLDRTDTQYF. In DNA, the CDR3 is TGCGCCAGCAGCCTAGACAGAACAGATACGCAGTATTTT.

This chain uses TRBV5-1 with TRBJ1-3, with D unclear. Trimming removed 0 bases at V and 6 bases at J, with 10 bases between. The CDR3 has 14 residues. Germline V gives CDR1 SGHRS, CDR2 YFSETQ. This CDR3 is CASSLEAEQNTIYF. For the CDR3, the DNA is TGCGCCAGCAGCTTGGAGGCAGAGCAAAACACCATATATTTT.